The 13 T cell receptor beta chains below all came from one sample that was sequenced in a study of CD8+ T cells in alopecia areata. Documented treatment: oral pan-JAK inhibitor, 5-10 mg twice daily. Sequencing relied on a cDNA template that was reverse transcribed from extracted RNA. Repertoires were generated with immunoSEQ multiplex PCR, while TCRdb's copy carries only in-frame clones and drops some. The sample records some 100,000 clones, approximately 59% being singletons. The input for sequencing was CD8+ T cells sorted from blood, taken at week 4, from a patient treated with tofacitinib. Every receptor here comes from a human donor with alopecia areata.

DNA for the CDR3: TGTGCCAGCAGCTCTTGGACATACAACACCGGGGAGCTGTTTTTT. Translated, it gives CASSSWTYNTGELFF. The chain uses TRBV11-2 and TRBJ2-2, with D tentatively TRBD1 (5 bases). V lost 4 bases, J lost 2 bases, and 11 bases lay in between. Germline CDR1 SGHAT, CDR2 FQNNGV. CDR3 length equals 15 residues.

This clone qualifies as medium-sized (0.01 to 0.1%). CDR3 coding DNA: TGCAGCGTTGCAACTAGCGGGGGGCCAGAGAACACCGGGGAGCTGTTTTTT. Translated, it gives CSVATSGGPENTGELFF. V gene TRBV29-1 combines with J gene TRBJ2-2, with 12 bases that match TRBD2. CDR1 is SQVTM, CDR2 ANQGSEA, per germline. The CDR3 length is 17 residues. J was trimmed by 1 base and V by 4 bases; bases with no gene match: 7.

This clone appeared a single time. The rearrangement links TRBV28 to TRBJ2-1, with D possibly being TRBD2 (6 bases). The V gene lost 7 bases and the J gene lost 2 bases, with 21 bases spanning the gap. Germline lookup yields CDR1 MDHEN and CDR2 SYDVKM. This CDR3 has 17 residues. CDR3 DNA: TGTGCCAGCACCCAACTCGGGGACTCCGGAGCCTACAATGAGCAGTTCTTC. Translated, it gives CASTQLGDSGAYNEQFF.

This chain's CDR3 is CAWSAGGDEQFF. The CDR3 DNA follows: TGTGCCTGGAGTGCGGGGGGAGATGAGCAGTTCTTC. The chain links TRBV30 to TRBJ2-1; TRBD2 matches 7 bases. CDR1 and CDR2 from the germline V gene are GTSNPN and SVGIG (reference sequence). Trimming removed 1 base from V and 8 bases from J; junction bases left unmatched: 2. The CDR3 runs to 12 residues. Filled out from reference TRBV30 and TRBJ2-1, the complete variable domain reads SQTIHQWPATLVQPVGSPLSLECTVEGTSNPNLYWYRQAAGRGLQLLFYSVGIGQISSEVPQNLSASRPQDRQFILSSKKLLLSDSGFYLCAWSAGGDEQFFGPGTRLTVL.

This clone was found a few times. This rearrangement joins TRBV29-1 to TRBJ2-5, with D uncertain. V shed 3 bases and J shed 1 base, with 9 bases lying between them. CDR3 length: 13 residues. CDR1 and CDR2 (germline): SQVTM, ANQGSEA. CDR3 loop: CSVDRLIQETQYF. The DNA of the CDR3 is TGCAGCGTTGACAGGCTGATCCAAGAGACCCAGTACTTC.

This rearrangement joins TRBV29-1 to TRBJ1-2, with D uncertain. This CDR3 is 14 amino acids long. Germline V gives CDR1 SQVTM, CDR2 ANQGSEA. V shed 3 bases and J shed 4 bases, with 15 bases lying between them. The CDR3 sequence is CSVDTAYTLYGYTF. The CDR3 nucleotides read TGCAGCGTTGATACAGCTTACACCCTCTATGGCTACACCTTC.

V gene TRBV30 combines with J gene TRBJ1-2; possibly TRBD1 for D (6 bases). This CDR3 is 15 amino acids long. Germline values: CDR1 GTSNPN, CDR2 SVGIG (reference sequence). V lost 1 base and J lost 3, with 15 bases in between. Here the CDR3 DNA reads TGTGCCTGGAGTGGAATCAGGGGCGAGGACTATGGCTACACCTTC. This gives the protein CAWSGIRGEDYGYTF.

The count of this clone is one. V usage is TRBV19 and J usage is TRBJ2-2, with D perhaps matching TRBD1 or TRBD2 (5 bases each). This CDR3 has 16 amino acids. Germline assignment: CDR1 LNHDA and CDR2 SQIVND (reference sequence). Trimming removed 5 bases from V and 7 bases from J, with 20 bases in between. CDR3 DNA: TGTGCCAGTAGTGATTGGCGGACCGGGGCGGACGGGGAGCTGTTTTTT. Amino acid sequence: CASSDWRTGADGELFF.

This clone was observed a handful of times. The chain carries TRBV5-1 and TRBJ2-5; D is unclear. This CDR3 is 15 amino acids long. CDR1 is SGHRS and CDR2 is YFSETQ in the germline V gene. V lost 0 bases, J lost 5 bases, and 14 bases lay in between. CDR3 DNA: TGCGCCAGCAGCTTGGACTATGGGGTCGAGGAGACCCAGTACTTC. Residues: CASSLDYGVEETQYF.

The chain combines TRBV5-1 with TRBJ1-1, with D perhaps TRBD1 (5 bases). This CDR3 is built from 11 residues. From germline, CDR1 is SGHRS and CDR2 YFSETQ. Trimming pared 5 bases from V and 5 bases from J, leaving 7 bases between. The CDR3 DNA reads TGCGCCAGCAGATCAGGGACTGAAGCTTTCTTT. It is translated as CASRSGTEAFF.

The chain carries TRBV29-1 and TRBJ2-2; weak D call: TRBD1 (5 bases). Germline CDR1 reads SQVTM; CDR2 reads ANQGSEA. The CDR3 extends over 12 amino acids. V shed 4 bases and J shed 4 bases, with 7 bases lying between them. CDR3 coding DNA: TGCAGCGTTGGTGACAGCACCGGGGAGCTGTTTTTT. Its protein is CSVGDSTGELFF.

The CDR3 DNA follows: TGTGCCAGTCGGGCAGGGCGGGCAGATACGCAGTATTTT. It is translated as CASRAGRADTQYF. The chain uses TRBV19 and TRBJ2-3, with D perhaps being TRBD1 or TRBD2 (5 bases each). The length of the CDR3 is 13 residues. The V and J ends lost 8 bases and 4 bases respectively, with 13 bases between them. Germline V gene sequence: CDR1 LNHDA, CDR2 SQIVND (reference sequence).

The rearrangement links TRBV29-1 to TRBJ2-2; perhaps TRBD2 as D (6 bases). Germline V lookup: CDR1 SQVTM, CDR2 ANQGSEA. The CDR3 is 16 amino acids. V was shortened by 4 bases and J by 0 bases, with 15 bases between the two germline ends. The CDR3 bases are TGCAGCGTTGGTAATGCGCCGGGGGCGAACACCGGGGAGCTGTTTTTT. Its translation: CSVGNAPGANTGELFF.